This entry is about one TCR beta chain. Its antigen is as yet unknown. One base away lies a much larger clone, so this may be a sequencing read error. The CDR3 is 15 residues long. The germline CDR1 and CDR2 sequences are SGHTA and FQGNSA. The entry originates in a study of T cell repertoires in cytomegalovirus infection. Background on the study: It can be stated that public TCR beta signatures indicated CMV infection as well as a matching HLA type. Study-wide points: Ex vivo, HLA-C-restricted CMV-specific TCR beta clonotypes prevailed over the rest of the response.

MiXCR, applied by TCRdb to the reads, yields one record per CDR3 protein. Counted here are some 800,000 distinct CDR3 sequences, around a third occurring once; the ten biggest clones make up around 12%. The source is a human donor in good health (CMV status not recorded). Some clones in this sample may be carry-over from other donors' samples. This chain joins TRBV7-2 and TRBJ2-3; 10 bases line up with TRBD2. The source material was cultured CD8+ T cells from PBMCs, sampled from culture after CMV antigen stimulation. CDR3 sequence (DNA): TGTGCCAGCAGCTTAGTTAGCGGGGGGTCAGATGCGCAGTATTTT. Its protein product is CASSLVSGGSDAQYF.